The 11 T cell receptor beta chains reported below all come from one sample, sequenced in a study of post-analysis software for immune sequencing data (dated by TCRdb to about 2015). These receptors have no known antigen. The protocol used for the library was PCR. Instrument used: Illumina HiSeq 2500. Unique molecular identifiers were incorporated into TCR beta cDNA libraries to reduce PCR and sequencing biases. In-frame beta chains were kept once TCRdb had trimmed the public reads at Q25 with fastp and called clones with MiXCR. One record per CDR3 amino acid sequence lists the most common genes and DNA. The sample yields 750,000 to 900,000 distinct CDR3 sequences; 35% to 55% were counted once. In total, the top ten clones hold approximately 4.4% of the sample. General conclusions and limits of the study: Patients showed significantly higher frequencies than controls for about five TRBV segments, among them TRBV5-6, TRBV5-1 and TRBV20-1.

The sample comprised blood. These receptors were taken from a girl aged 5-17 years with multiple sclerosis.

This clonotype was detected only a few times. V is TRBV20-1 and J is TRBJ2-1; a possible D gene is TRBD2 (5 bases). Germline CDR1 is DFQATT and CDR2 is SNEGSKA (reference sequence). V was clipped by 1 base and J by 1 base, with 14 bases between them. CDR3 length: 16 residues. CDR3 loop: CSARVSAVPSYNEQFF. DNA for the CDR3: TGCAGTGCTAGAGTATCAGCGGTCCCGTCCTACAATGAGCAGTTCTTC.

The rearrangement links TRBV7-9 to TRBJ1-5; D uncertain. CDR1 and CDR2 (germline): SEHNR, FQNEAQ (reference sequence). The ends were cut back, 1 base at V and 6 bases at J, with 7 bases in the middle. The CDR3 totals 13 residues. CDR3 coding DNA: TGTGCCAGCAGCTTAGTAAAAGGTCAGCCCCAGCATTTT. It codes for CASSLVKGQPQHF.

The genes are TRBV3-1 and TRBJ1-2, with 8 nucleotides matching TRBD1. CDR1 and CDR2 from the germline V gene are LGHDT and YNNKEL (reference sequence). V lost 1 base to trimming and J lost 7 bases; unmatched junction nucleotides: 8. This CDR3 comprises 15 residues. The CDR3 loop is CASSQVDRGGVGYTF. CDR3 DNA sequence: TGTGCCAGCAGCCAAGTTGACAGGGGAGGGGTTGGCTACACCTTC. Using reference TRBV3-1 and TRBJ1-2 for the parts outside the CDR3, the full variable domain is DTAVSQTPKYLVTQMGNDKSIKCEQNLGHDTMYWYKQDSKKFLKIMFSYNNKELIINETVPNRFSPKSPDKAHLNLHINSLELGDSAVYFCASSQVDRGGVGYTFGSGTRLTVV.

This chain links TRBV10-3 with TRBJ2-4, with D unclear. The J call could be wrong; TRBJ2-7 is a better fit for the DNA end. Germline lookup yields CDR1 ENHRY and CDR2 SYGVKD. CDR3 length equals 13 residues. The CDR3: CAISESIVNEQYF. The DNA for the CDR3 is TGTGCCATCAGTGAGTCGATTGTTAACGAGCAGTACTTC.

In DNA form, the CDR3 reads TGTGCCAGCAGCGTAGCGGTCCAGGCCAATGAGCAGTACTTC. Translating it yields CASSVAVQANEQYF. This chain links TRBV9 with TRBJ2-7; D unclear. Trimming cost V 0 bases and J 7 bases, with 14 bases left between them. This CDR3 comprises 14 residues. Germline values: CDR1 SGDLS, CDR2 YYNGEE.

This clonotype has a handful of counts. The CDR3 spells CASSLTRGPTDTQYF. CDR3 sequence (DNA): TGCGCCAGCAGCTTGACCAGGGGGCCGACAGATACGCAGTATTTT. This chain joins TRBV5-1 and TRBJ2-3; 8 bases match TRBD1. In germline, CDR1 is SGHRS, CDR2 YFSETQ. J lost 3 bases, V lost 1 base, and 4 bases had no gene match. This CDR3 has 15 amino acids.

This clonotype was counted between two and nine times. V gene TRBV7-9 combines with J gene TRBJ2-3; tentative D call: TRBD2 (5 bases). Trimming shortened V by 4 bases and J by 6 bases, and 17 bases separated the two germline ends. The CDR3 spans 15 residues. The germline CDR1 and CDR2 sequences are SEHNR and FQNEAQ (reference sequence). The CDR3 is CASSSLGLTWDTQYF. Here the CDR3 DNA reads TGTGCCAGCAGCTCCCTCGGACTGACTTGGGATACGCAGTATTTT.

The count of this clonotype is one. The chain links TRBV3-1 to TRBJ2-7; the match to TRBD1 covers 10 bases. Germline V gene data show CDR1 as LGHDT and CDR2 as YNNKEL (reference sequence). The CDR3 length is 16 residues. J lost 2 bases, V lost 4 bases, and 8 bases had no gene match. The chain's CDR3 is CASSPSDRGVPYEQYF. CDR3 nucleotides: TGTGCCAGCAGCCCTTCGGACAGGGGGGTCCCCTACGAGCAGTACTTC.

This chain links TRBV5-5 with TRBJ2-7; the D is unclear. CDR1 is SGHKS and CDR2 is YYEKEE in the germline V gene (reference sequence). There are 14 residues in the CDR3. The ends were cut back, 1 base at V and 2 bases at J, with 10 bases in the middle. The DNA of the CDR3 is TGTGCCAGCAGCTTGATCACGGATGCCTACGAGCAGTACTTC. This gives the protein CASSLITDAYEQYF.

The chain has TRBV29-1 and TRBJ2-7; D call uncertain. V lost 4 bases and J lost 3, with 7 bases in between. Germline CDR1 reads SQVTM; CDR2 reads ANQGSEA. The CDR3 contains 11 residues. The CDR3 bases are TGCAGCGTTGCCGAATTCTACGAGCAGTACTTC. It yields the protein CSVAEFYEQYF.

The chain couples TRBV9 to TRBJ1-1, with a possible D match to TRBD1 (6 bases). Germline V lookup: CDR1 SGDLS, CDR2 YYNGEE. The ends were cut back, 4 bases at V and 4 bases at J, with 14 bases in the middle. The CDR3 has 14 residues. The CDR3 here is CASSLTGSSTEAFF. The CDR3 DNA follows: TGTGCCAGCAGCCTCACAGGGTCGAGCACTGAAGCTTTCTTT.